This T cell receptor (beta chain) was sequenced for a study of tumor-infiltrating lymphocytes in primary liver carcinoma. With 500 ng total RNA as template and a constant-region primer, TCR beta cDNA was made. TCR beta libraries came from three nested multiplex PCR rounds using slightly modified ARM-PCR. Researchers ran the first two PCR rounds for approximately 10 cycles each with TRBV1-TRBV30 forward primers and a C-beta reverse primer. One entry per CDR3 protein results from TCRdb running MiXCR on the multiplex PCR reads. The repertoire holds more than 50,000 distinct CDR3 sequences, over 65% seen once, with approximately 25% in the top ten. Comments on this clonotype: Lacking the conserved final phenylalanine or tryptophan, this CDR3 likely reflects a read error. It is unclear where the CDR3 begins or ends on the DNA, so no DNA is shown, and the CDR3 is as TCRdb lists it.

Co-extracted RNA and DNA came from roughly 20-30 mg of unsorted bulk tissue. Every tumor sample held more than 85% viable tumor cells. Germline V gives CDR1 MNHNY, CDR2 SVGAGI (reference sequence). The CDR3 is 15 amino acids in total, end residues counted. The rearrangement links TRBV6-6 to TRBJ1-1; the D call of TRBD1 is as the table states it, not checked on the DNA. This clonotype was obtained from a man aged 35 to 55 with primary liver carcinoma and hepatitis B virus infection. The specimen sequenced was liver tumor tissue from sampling region 2. Subset defined: tumor region T2, inferior pole. The CDR3 here is CASSYQTVANTEVFL.